Below are 19 T cell receptor beta chains sequenced from a single sample in a study of OX40 agonist ivuxolimab in advanced cancers. Profiled with immunoSEQ multiplex PCR; TCRdb holds only in-frame clones, not every one. Counted here are 74,000 or so clones, 89% occurring once; the ten biggest clones make up about 9.1%. Here the sequenced sample was CD4+ or CD8+ T cells sorted from blood, taken in a trial of the OX40 agonist ivuxolimab. These receptors came from an adult with an advanced solid tumor such as melanoma, head and neck, liver or kidney cancer.

The chain is built from TRBV18 and TRBJ2-7, with D perhaps TRBD2 (5 bases). The germline V and J ends were trimmed by 3 bases and 3 bases, with 15 bases remaining between them. CDR3 length: 15 amino acids. Germline CDR1 and CDR2: KGHSH and LQKENI. The CDR3: CASSPDSVGLYEQYF. The CDR3 nucleotides read TGTGCCAGCTCACCGGACTCGGTCGGACTCTACGAGCAGTACTTC. Drawing the rest from reference TRBV18 and TRBJ2-7, the complete variable domain is NAGVMQNPRHLVRRRGQEARLRCSPMKGHSHVYWYRQLPEEGLKFMVYLQKENIIDESGMPKERFSAEFPKEGPSILRIQQVVRGDSAAYFCASSPDSVGLYEQYFGPGTRLTVT.

This clone was recorded only once. The chain carries TRBV29-1 and TRBJ2-5, with D perhaps matching TRBD2 (6 bases). The CDR3 consists of 16 residues. Deletions cut 4 bases from V and 4 bases from J, with 22 bases between. Germline V gives CDR1 SQVTM, CDR2 ANQGSEA. This CDR3 is CSVVHSWGGILETQYF. The CDR3 DNA reads TGCAGCGTTGTTCATTCTTGGGGCGGGATACTAGAGACCCAGTACTTC.

A single count supports this clone. The chain joins TRBV18 to TRBJ2-7, with 9 nucleotides matching TRBD1. CDR3 length: 14 residues. Germline CDR1 reads KGHSH; CDR2 reads LQKENI. V shed 4 bases and J 4 bases; nucleotides not matched to a gene: 5. The CDR3 region is CASSLQTGGYEQYF. CDR3 nucleotides: TGTGCCAGCTCACTTCAGACAGGGGGGTACGAGCAGTACTTC.

The CDR3 DNA is TGTGCCAGCAGTTTCCGCGGGGCTATAAACACCGGGGAGCTGTTTTTT. Residues: CASSFRGAINTGELFF. The chain is built from TRBV28 and TRBJ2-2; a weak D match, TRBD2 (6 bases). Trimming shortened V by 3 bases and J by 2 bases, and 13 bases separated the two germline ends. The CDR3 length is 16 residues. Per germline, CDR1 MDHEN and CDR2 SYDVKM.

This chain joins TRBV28 and TRBJ2-7; D perhaps matches TRBD1 (6 bases). Trimming removed 8 bases at V and 2 bases at J, with 13 bases between. Germline CDR1 MDHEN, CDR2 SYDVKM. CDR3 length: 13 amino acids. The CDR3 DNA sequence: TGTGCCAGCGGATCCGGGACACCCTACGAGCAGTACTTC. Translating gives CASGSGTPYEQYF.

The genes are TRBV5-4 and TRBJ2-3; D possibly corresponds to TRBD2 (5 bases). CDR1 and CDR2 from the germline V gene are SGHNT and YYREEE (reference sequence). This CDR3 comprises 14 residues. With 1 base removed from V and 3 bases from J, the gap between germline ends came to 9 bases. The CDR3 region is CASSLSADTDTQYF. The CDR3 DNA follows: TGTGCCAGCAGCTTGTCAGCGGATACAGATACGCAGTATTTT.

The chain carries TRBV5-4 and TRBJ2-1, with 10 bases matching TRBD2. Per the germline V gene, CDR1 is SGHNT and CDR2 is YYREEE (reference sequence). The CDR3 is 15 amino acids. The V gene end was trimmed by 4 bases and the J gene end by 5 bases; junction bases not matched to a gene: 6. CDR3 in DNA: TGTGCCAGCAGCAGGCTAGCGGGAGTCAACAATGAGCAGTTCTTC. Protein: CASSRLAGVNNEQFF. Complete variable domain (other parts from reference TRBV5-4 and TRBJ2-1): ETGVTQSPTHLIKTRGQQVTLRCSSQSGHNTVSWYQQALGQGPQFIFQYYREEENGRGNFPPRFSGLQFPNYSSELNVNALELDDSALYLCASSRLAGVNNEQFFGPGTRLTVL.

V and J are TRBV7-9 and TRBJ2-7; 12 bases are a match to TRBD2. Germline V CDR1 and CDR2: SEHNR, FQNEAQ (reference sequence). Trimming removed 10 bases from V and 3 bases from J; junction bases left unmatched: 7. The CDR3 consists of 14 residues. The CDR3 reads CATQTSGGVYEQYF. The CDR3, as DNA: TGTGCCACCCAGACTAGCGGGGGAGTCTACGAGCAGTACTTC.

This chain uses TRBV19 with TRBJ1-5; D is uncertain. Deletions cut 2 bases from V and 2 bases from J, with 10 bases between. The CDR3 is made up of 15 amino acids. CDR1 and CDR2 (germline): LNHDA, SQIVND (reference sequence). The CDR3 DNA reads TGTGCCAGTAGTATATGGGGTTCCGGCAATCAGCCCCAGCATTTT. Its translation is CASSIWGSGNQPQHF.

V usage is TRBV5-5 and J usage is TRBJ1-1; no firm D call. Per the germline V gene, CDR1 is SGHKS and CDR2 is YYEKEE (reference sequence). V lost 0 bases, J lost 11 bases, and 8 bases lay in between. This CDR3 has 11 amino acids. The CDR3 region is CASSLVKLAFF. The DNA for the CDR3 is TGTGCCAGCAGCTTGGTGAAGTTGGCTTTCTTT.

The chain is built from TRBV5-8 and TRBJ2-2; D is ambiguous. Germline V CDR1 and CDR2: SGHTS, YDEGEE. V lost 1 base and J lost 1, with 8 bases in between. CDR3 length: 15 amino acids. The chain's CDR3 is CASSLKVGNTGELFF. The CDR3, as DNA: TGTGCCAGCAGCTTGAAGGTCGGGAACACCGGGGAGCTGTTTTTT.

V gene TRBV5-1 combines with J gene TRBJ1-1, with D possibly being TRBD1 (6 bases). The CDR3 totals 14 residues. Germline V gene sequence: CDR1 SGHRS, CDR2 YFSETQ. Deletions cut 0 bases from V and 3 bases from J, with 9 bases between. CDR3 sequence (DNA): TGCGCCAGCAGCTTGGTTCCAGGGGACACTGAAGCTTTCTTT. This translates into CASSLVPGDTEAFF.

This clone was picked up a small number of times. This sequence joins TRBV28 and TRBJ2-1; 7 bases fit TRBD2. This CDR3 has 16 residues. The trim removed 5 bases at V and 5 bases at J, leaving 12 bases unmatched. The germline gives CDR1 MDHEN, CDR2 SYDVKM. CDR3 in DNA: TGTGCCAGCAGTCGAACGACTAGCTTTTCACACAATGAGCAGTTCTTC. Protein: CASSRTTSFSHNEQFF.

This clone was observed once. The rearrangement links TRBV28 to TRBJ1-5; no reliable D call. Trimming stripped 2 bases from V and 6 bases from J, with 11 bases between. CDR1 and CDR2 from the germline V gene are MDHEN and SYDVKM. This CDR3 comprises 14 residues. As DNA, the CDR3 is TGTGCCAGCAGTTTACCTTATTCGGTTCAGCCCCAGCATTTT. Translating it yields CASSLPYSVQPQHF.

This clone was picked up one time. The V and J genes are TRBV5-1 and TRBJ2-3, with D maybe TRBD2 (6 bases). The length of the CDR3 is 15 residues. The germline V gene encodes CDR1 SGHRS and CDR2 YFSETQ. The V and J ends lost 4 bases and 6 bases respectively, with 18 bases between them. CDR3 region: CASSPTEGLADTQYF. DNA for the CDR3: TGCGCCAGCAGCCCTACGGAGGGGTTAGCCGATACGCAGTATTTT.

The genes are TRBV7-8 and TRBJ1-5; 9 nucleotides line up with TRBD1. CDR3 length: 18 residues. The ends lost 3 bases at V and 0 bases at J; junction bases unmatched: 9. Germline V gives CDR1 SGHVS, CDR2 FQNEAQ. CDR3 protein: CASSFSGQGRYSNQPQHF. CDR3 DNA sequence: TGTGCCAGCAGCTTTTCAGGACAGGGGCGATATAGCAATCAGCCCCAGCATTTT.

The rearrangement uses TRBV27 and TRBJ2-7, with 11 bases that match TRBD1. The trim removed 5 bases at V and 6 bases at J, leaving 6 bases unmatched. Per germline, CDR1 MNHEY and CDR2 SMNVEV (reference sequence). The CDR3 consists of 14 residues. The CDR3 sequence: CASSVDRGLPEQYF. Written as DNA, the CDR3 is TGTGCCAGCAGTGTGGACAGGGGGCTCCCCGAGCAGTACTTC.

The rearrangement joins TRBV6-1 to TRBJ2-5; 7 nucleotides align to TRBD1. Per the germline V gene, CDR1 is MNHNS and CDR2 is SASEGT. The CDR3 runs 14 residues. V shed 2 bases, J shed 4 bases, and the junction held 4 bases outside the gene matches. For the CDR3, the DNA is TGTGCCAGCAGTGAAAGCAGGGGGATAGAGACCCAGTACTTC. It encodes CASSESRGIETQYF.

The chain uses TRBV19 and TRBJ1-1; D remains ambiguous. The germline CDR1 and CDR2 sequences are LNHDA and SQIVND (reference sequence). This CDR3 comprises 14 residues. V lost 5 bases and J lost 4, with 14 bases in between. CDR3 sequence (DNA): TGTGCCAGTAGTTCCTTGGGGATGGGCACTGAAGCTTTCTTT. It yields the protein CASSSLGMGTEAFF.